The present T cell receptor (beta chain) was sequenced within a study of T cells after yellow fever vaccination. Whole-study findings and limits: A weaker secondary response peaked on day 5, the primary on day 15. Abundant clonotypes from the bulk population could contaminate FACS-sorted repertoires. Booster samples showed a return of most primary-vaccination clones (about 97% CD4, around 88% CD8). A small proportion of clonotypes was detected in both the CD4 and CD8 compartments.

This clonotype was seen many times. Its target is unknown. Trimming shortened V by 3 bases and J by 0 bases, and 9 bases separated the two germline ends. CDR3 length: 14 amino acids. TCRdb recomputed calls from the 5' RACE reads with MiXCR, one row per CDR3 protein. The table lists some 120,000 distinct CDR3 sequences, 7.5% to 10% of them singletons. This chain joins TRBV12-3 or TRBV12-4 and TRBJ2-7; no firm D call. The sample in question was CD8+ T cells sorted from PBMCs, obtained on the day of the yellow fever booster vaccination. The receptor's source is a young man who received the YFV17D yellow fever vaccine. CDR3 DNA: TGTGCCAGCAGTTTGACTTCCGCCTCCTACGAGCAGTACTTC. Translation: CASSLTSASYEQYF.